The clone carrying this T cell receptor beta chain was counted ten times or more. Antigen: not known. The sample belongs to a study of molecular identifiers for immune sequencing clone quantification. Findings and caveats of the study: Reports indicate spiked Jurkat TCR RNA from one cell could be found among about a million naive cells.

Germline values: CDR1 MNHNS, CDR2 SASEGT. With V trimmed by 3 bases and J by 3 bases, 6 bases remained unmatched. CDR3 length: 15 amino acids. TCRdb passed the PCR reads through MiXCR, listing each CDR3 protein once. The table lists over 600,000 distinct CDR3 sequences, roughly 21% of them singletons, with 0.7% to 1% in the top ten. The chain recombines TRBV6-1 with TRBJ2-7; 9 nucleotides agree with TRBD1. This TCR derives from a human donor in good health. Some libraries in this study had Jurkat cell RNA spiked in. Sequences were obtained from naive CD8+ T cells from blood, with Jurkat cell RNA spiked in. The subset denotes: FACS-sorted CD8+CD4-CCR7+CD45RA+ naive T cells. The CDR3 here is CASSDTGTGYYEQYF. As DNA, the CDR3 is TGTGCCAGCAGTGACACCGGGACAGGGTACTACGAGCAGTACTTC.